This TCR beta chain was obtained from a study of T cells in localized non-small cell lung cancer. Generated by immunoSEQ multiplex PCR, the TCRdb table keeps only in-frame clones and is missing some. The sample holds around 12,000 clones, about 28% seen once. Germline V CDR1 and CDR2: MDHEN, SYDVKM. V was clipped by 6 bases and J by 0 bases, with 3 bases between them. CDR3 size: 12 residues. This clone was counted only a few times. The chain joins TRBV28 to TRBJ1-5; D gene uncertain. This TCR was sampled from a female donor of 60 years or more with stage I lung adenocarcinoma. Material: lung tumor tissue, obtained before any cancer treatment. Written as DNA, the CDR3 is TGTGCCAGCAGGGATAGCAATCAGCCCCAGCATTTT. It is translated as CASRDSNQPQHF.